The sequence of this TCR beta chain was determined in a study of blood T cells in healthy people across ages. Findings and caveats of the study: Diversity estimated from one million T cells was considered an underestimate. Older individuals had lower TCR beta diversity per million T cells (the decline was roughly linear).

Primers used in a second PCR of about 6 to 11 cycles were a sample-barcoded 5' primer and a J-beta primer mix. Each of the cDNA molecules was tagged by a template-switch adaptor with 12 random nucleotides. TCRdb re-called the 5' RACE reads with MiXCR, one entry per CDR3 protein. The sample includes about 1.5 million distinct CDR3 sequences, roughly two fifths of them seen just once. This clonotype was recorded a few times. Antigen unknown. The CDR3 loop spans 16 amino acids. This TCR was recovered from a woman aged 18-29 years in good health. The sequenced sample was blood. The chain employs TRBV21-1 and TRBJ1-6; TRBD1 reflects the table's D call only, with no check against the DNA. TRBV21-1 is a documented pseudogene. CDR3 sequence reads: CASSNPPTGSRPPLHF. CDR3 nucleotide sequence: TGTGCCAGCAGCAACCCCCCCACAGGATCCCGGCCACCCCTCCACTTT.